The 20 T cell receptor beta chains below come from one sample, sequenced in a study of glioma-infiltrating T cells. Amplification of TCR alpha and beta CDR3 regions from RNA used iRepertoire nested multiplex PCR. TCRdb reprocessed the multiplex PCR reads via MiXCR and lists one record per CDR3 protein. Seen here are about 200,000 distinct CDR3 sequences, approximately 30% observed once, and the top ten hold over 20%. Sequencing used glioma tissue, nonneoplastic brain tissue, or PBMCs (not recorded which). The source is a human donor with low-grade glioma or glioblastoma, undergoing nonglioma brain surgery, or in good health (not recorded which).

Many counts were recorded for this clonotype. CDR3 region: CSAYGTSRSKNIQYF. DNA for the CDR3: TGCAGTGCGTACGGGACTAGTCGGAGCAAAAACATTCAGTACTTC. The chain carries TRBV20-1 and TRBJ2-4, with 8 bases identical to TRBD2. The length of the CDR3 is 15 residues. Trimming removed 6 bases from V and 3 bases from J; junction bases left unmatched: 10. In germline, CDR1 is DFQATT, CDR2 SNEGSKA (reference sequence).

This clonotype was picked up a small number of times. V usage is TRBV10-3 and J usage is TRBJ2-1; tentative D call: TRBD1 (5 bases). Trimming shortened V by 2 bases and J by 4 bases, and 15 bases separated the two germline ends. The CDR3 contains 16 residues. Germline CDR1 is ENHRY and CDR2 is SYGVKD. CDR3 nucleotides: TGTGCCATCAGTGAGCCTAAATTGCAGGGATACAATGAGCAGTTCTTC. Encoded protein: CAISEPKLQGYNEQFF.

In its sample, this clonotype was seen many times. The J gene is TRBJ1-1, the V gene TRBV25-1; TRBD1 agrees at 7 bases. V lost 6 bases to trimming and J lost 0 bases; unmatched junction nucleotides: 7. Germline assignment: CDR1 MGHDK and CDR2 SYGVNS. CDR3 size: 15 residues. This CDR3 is CASSIGGSVNTEAFF. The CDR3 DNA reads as TGTGCCAGCAGCATAGGGGGCTCTGTGAACACTGAAGCTTTCTTT.

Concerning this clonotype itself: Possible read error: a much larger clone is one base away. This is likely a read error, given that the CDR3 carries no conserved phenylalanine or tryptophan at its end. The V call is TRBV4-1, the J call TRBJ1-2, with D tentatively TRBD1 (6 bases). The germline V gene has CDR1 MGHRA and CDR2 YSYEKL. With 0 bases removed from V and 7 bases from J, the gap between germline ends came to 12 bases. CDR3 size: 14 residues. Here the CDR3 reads CASSQDGAGAGYTL. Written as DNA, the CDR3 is TGCGCCAGCAGCCAAGATGGGGCAGGGGCTGGCTACACCCTC.

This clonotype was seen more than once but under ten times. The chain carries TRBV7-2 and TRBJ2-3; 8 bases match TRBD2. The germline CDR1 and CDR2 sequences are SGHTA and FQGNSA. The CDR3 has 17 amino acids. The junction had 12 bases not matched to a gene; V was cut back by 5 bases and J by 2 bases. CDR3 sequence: CASSPRRGTSITDTQYF. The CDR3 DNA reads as TGTGCCAGCAGCCCCCGTCGTGGGACTAGTATCACAGATACGCAGTATTTT. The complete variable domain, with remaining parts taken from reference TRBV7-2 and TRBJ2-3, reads GAGVSQSPSNKVTEKGKDVELRCDPISGHTALYWYRQSLGQGLEFLIYFQGNSAPDKSGLPSDRFSAERTGGSVSTLTIQRTQQEDSAVYLCASSPRRGTSITDTQYFGPGTRLTVL.

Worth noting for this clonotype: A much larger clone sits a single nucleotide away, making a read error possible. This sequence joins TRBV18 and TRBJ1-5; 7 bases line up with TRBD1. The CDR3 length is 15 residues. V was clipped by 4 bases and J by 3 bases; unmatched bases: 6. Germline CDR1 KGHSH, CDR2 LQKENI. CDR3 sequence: CASSQGQFSNQPQHF. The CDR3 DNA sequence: TGTGCCAGCTCACAGGGACAGTTTTCCAATCAGCCCCAGCATTTT. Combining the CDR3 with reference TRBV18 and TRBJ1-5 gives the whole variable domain NAGVMQNPRHLVRRRGQEARLRCSPMKGHSHVYWYRQLPEEGLKFMVYLQKENIIDESGMPKERFSAEFPKEGPSILRIQQVVRGDSAAYFCASSQGQFSNQPQHFGDGTRLSIL.

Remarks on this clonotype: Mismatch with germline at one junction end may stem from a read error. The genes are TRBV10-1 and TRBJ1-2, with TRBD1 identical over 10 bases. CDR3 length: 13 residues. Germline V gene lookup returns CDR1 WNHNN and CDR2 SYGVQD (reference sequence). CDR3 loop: CASIEGQGFGYTF. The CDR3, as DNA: TGCGCCAGCATTGAGGGACAGGGGTTTGGCTACACCTTC.

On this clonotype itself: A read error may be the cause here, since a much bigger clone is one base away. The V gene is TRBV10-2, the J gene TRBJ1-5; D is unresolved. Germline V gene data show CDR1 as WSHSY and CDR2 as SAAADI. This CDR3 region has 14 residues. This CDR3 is CASSLVPQDQPQNF. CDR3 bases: TGTGCCAGCAGTTTAGTCCCCCAGGATCAGCCCCAGAATTTT.

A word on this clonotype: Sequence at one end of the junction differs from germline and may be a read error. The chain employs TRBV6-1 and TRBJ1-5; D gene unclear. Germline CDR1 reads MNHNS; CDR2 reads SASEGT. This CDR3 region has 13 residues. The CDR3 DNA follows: TGTGCCAGCGGGAAGGTCAGGAATAAGCCCCAGCACTTT. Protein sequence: CASGKVRNKPQHF.

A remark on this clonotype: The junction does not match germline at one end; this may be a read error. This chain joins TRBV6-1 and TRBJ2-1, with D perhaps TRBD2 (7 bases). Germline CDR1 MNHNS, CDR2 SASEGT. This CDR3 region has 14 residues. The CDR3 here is CASSEGLGGYEEFF. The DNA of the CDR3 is TGTGCCAGCAGCGAAGGACTAGGGGGATATGAGGAGTTCTTC.

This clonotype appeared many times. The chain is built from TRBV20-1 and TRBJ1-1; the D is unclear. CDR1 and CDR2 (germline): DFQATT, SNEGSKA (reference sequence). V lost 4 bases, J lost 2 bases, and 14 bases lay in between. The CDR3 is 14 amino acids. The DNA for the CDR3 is TGCAGTGCTAAAGTGGTTGAGAGAAACACTGAAGCTTTCTTT. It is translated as CSAKVVERNTEAFF.

The CDR3 region is CASSLGAGGIPEQFF. CDR3 nucleotides: TGTGCCAGCAGCCTAGGCGCGGGAGGGATTCCGGAGCAGTTCTTC. V and J are TRBV7-3 and TRBJ2-1; 9 bases align to TRBD2. In germline, CDR1 is SGHTA, CDR2 FQGTGA. The ends lost 5 bases at V and 10 bases at J; junction bases unmatched: 12. There are 15 residues in the CDR3.

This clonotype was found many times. The CDR3 DNA reads TGTGCCAGTGGTCGCGGTACGCAGTATTTT. Translation gives CASGRGTQYF. The chain uses TRBV19 and TRBJ2-3; D unresolved. V lost 8 bases to trimming and J lost 8 bases, with 8 bases between them. Germline CDR1 LNHDA, CDR2 SQIVND (reference sequence). The CDR3 covers 10 residues. The whole variable domain, filled in from reference TRBV19 and TRBJ2-3, reads DGGITQSPKYLFRKEGQNVTLSCEQNLNHDAMYWYRQDPGQGLRLIYYSQIVNDFQKGDIAEGYSVSREKKESFPLTVTSAQKNPTAFYLCASGRGTQYFGPGTRLTVL.

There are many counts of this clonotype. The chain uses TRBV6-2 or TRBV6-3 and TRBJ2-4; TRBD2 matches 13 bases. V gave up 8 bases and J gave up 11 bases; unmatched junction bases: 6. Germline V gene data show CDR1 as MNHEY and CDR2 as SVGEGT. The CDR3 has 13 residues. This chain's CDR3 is CASGGTSGTVQYF. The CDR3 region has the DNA TGTGCCAGCGGCGGGACTAGCGGGACGGTTCAGTACTTC.

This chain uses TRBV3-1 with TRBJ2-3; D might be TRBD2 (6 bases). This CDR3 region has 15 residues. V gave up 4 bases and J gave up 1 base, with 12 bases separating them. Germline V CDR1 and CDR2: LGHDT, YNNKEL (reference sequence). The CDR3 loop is CASSPLGEGTDTQYF. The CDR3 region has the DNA TGTGCCAGCAGCCCACTCGGGGAGGGCACAGATACGCAGTATTTT.

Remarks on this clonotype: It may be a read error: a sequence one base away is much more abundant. This chain's CDR3 is CASTLRNSYEQYF. CDR3 in DNA: TGTGCCAGCACCTTACGGAATTCCTACGAGCAGTACTTC. The rearrangement uses TRBV7-9 and TRBJ2-7; D not resolved. Per germline, CDR1 SEHNR and CDR2 FQNEAQ (reference sequence). The CDR3 is 13 residues long.

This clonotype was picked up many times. The CDR3 coding sequence is TGTGCCAGCAGCTTAGATGACTCTGGAAACACCATATATTTT. Its protein product is CASSLDDSGNTIYF. The rearrangement uses TRBV7-2 and TRBJ1-3, with D unclear. Germline assignment: CDR1 SGHTA and CDR2 FQGNSA. This CDR3 is 14 amino acids long. V was cut by 1 base and J by 0 bases, with 4 bases left in between.

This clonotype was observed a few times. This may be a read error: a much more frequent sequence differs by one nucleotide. DNA of the CDR3: TGTGCCAGCAGTTTGAACCACCAAGAGACCCAGTACTTC. Residues: CASSLNHQETQYF. The chain couples TRBV12-3 or TRBV12-4 to TRBJ2-5; D remains unclear. The V gene lost 3 bases and the J gene lost 0 bases, with 5 bases spanning the gap. The CDR3 is 13 residues long.

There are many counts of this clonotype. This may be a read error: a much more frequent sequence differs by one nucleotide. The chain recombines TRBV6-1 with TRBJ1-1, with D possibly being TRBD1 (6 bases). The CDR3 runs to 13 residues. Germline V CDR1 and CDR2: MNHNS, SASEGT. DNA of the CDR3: TGTGCCAGCAGTCCGGGACGGGACACTGAAGCTCTCTTT. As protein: CASSPGRDTEALF.

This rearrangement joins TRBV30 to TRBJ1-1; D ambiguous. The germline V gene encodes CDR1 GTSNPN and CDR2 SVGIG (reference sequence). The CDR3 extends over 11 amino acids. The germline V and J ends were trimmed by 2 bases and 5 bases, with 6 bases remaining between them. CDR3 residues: CAWSQQTEAFF. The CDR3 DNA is TGTGCCTGGAGTCAGCAGACTGAAGCTTTCTTT.